This section outlines one TCR beta chain sequence together with its context. Germline-derived CDR1 and CDR2 are SEHNR and FQNEAQ (reference sequence). This CDR3 comprises 13 residues. Trimming left V 3 bases short and J 2 bases short, with 7 bases between. This sample stems from a study of technical replicates of blood from a few donors. Sequencing was performed with immunoSEQ multiplex PCR; in TCRdb, only in-frame clones are kept and a portion is missing. The repertoire includes tens of thousands of clones, approximately 93% of them detected once, and about 0.23% sits in the top ten. This clonotype was obtained from a human donor in good health. The sample was T cells isolated from PBMCs. The chain joins TRBV7-9 to TRBJ1-1; D is unclear. The CDR3 spells CASSFLANTEAFF. The CDR3 nucleotides read TGTGCCAGCAGCTTTTTGGCTAACACTGAAGCTTTCTTT.